What follows is one T cell receptor beta chain and its context. Its antigen is still unknown. Base qualities are not provided; no much larger clone lies one nucleotide away. Library preparation used PCR. Instrument used: Illumina HiSeq 2500. Molecular barcoding was employed in the preparation of TCR libraries, with unique molecular identifiers being used to normalize TCRbeta repertoire quantification. TCRdb passed the public sequencing reads through fastp at Q25 and MiXCR, retaining productive beta sequences. Each entry is one CDR3 protein sequence, shown with its most common DNA and genes. The table for this sample lists 250,000 to 350,000 distinct CDR3 sequences; approximately 9.8% of them were counted only once. The ten largest clonotypes hold about 9.4% of the sample. From the germline V gene (reference sequence), CDR1 is MNHEY and CDR2 is SMNVEV. V loses 3 bases at its end and J loses 3 bases; junction bases beyond the gene matches: 4. Including the terminal cysteine and phenylalanine, the CDR3 comprises 15 residues. Only the CDR3 DNA is retained, 45 bases long and in frame from the first base.

The sample is drawn from a study of T-cell reconstitution after alpha-beta-depleted transplantation in children (dated by TCRdb to about 2016). Context from the whole study: Using TCR repertoire profiling, the study quantitatively followed how T-cell immune reconstitution unfolded in children after TCRalphabeta/CD19-depleted allogeneic hematopoietic cell transplantation.

The sequenced sample was PBMCs from the stem cell graft donor, obtained from the stem cell graft. The chain joins TRBV27 to TRBJ2-3; 9 central bases correspond to TRBD1. This receptor was taken from a human donor who donated a stem cell graft to a child with SCID. The DNA sequence is TGTGCCAGCAGTTTGCGGGACAGGGAAACAGATACGCAGTATTTT. This encodes CASSLRDRETDTQYF.